A single sample gave rise to the 32 T cell receptor beta chains below, sequenced in a study of tumor-infiltrating lymphocytes in oesophageal squamous cell carcinoma (dated by TCRdb to 2016 to 2018). The library was obtained by PCR. The reads were generated on an Illumina HiSeq 2000. The public reads were reanalyzed by TCRdb: fastp trimming at Q25, MiXCR alignment, in-frame beta chains only. All rows with the same CDR3 protein become a single entry with the most common DNA and genes. The sample table lists 18,000 or so distinct CDR3 sequences, around two fifths of them with a count of one. The leading ten clones occupy roughly 12% of the sample. Sequenced material: normal esophageal tissue next to the tumor. The receptor set was obtained from a male donor with esophageal squamous cell carcinoma.

This clonotype qualifies as medium-sized. The V gene is TRBV6-1, the J gene TRBJ2-1; 8 bases align to TRBD1. The CDR3 runs to 14 residues. Germline loops: CDR1 MNHNS, CDR2 SASEGT. The ends lost 4 bases at V and 6 bases at J; junction bases unmatched: 5. The CDR3 nucleotides are TGTGCCAGCAGTGGACTCACAGGGGGCAATGAGCAGTTCTTC. This encodes CASSGLTGGNEQFF.

There are many counts of this clonotype. CDR3 sequence: CASSFQGQGIGGELFF. The CDR3, as DNA: TGCGCCAGCAGCTTCCAAGGACAGGGAATCGGCGGGGAGCTGTTTTTT. The J gene is TRBJ2-2, the V gene TRBV5-1; 8 bases match TRBD1. This CDR3 comprises 16 residues. Germline V gene data show CDR1 as SGHRS and CDR2 as YFSETQ. Trimming removed 2 bases from V and 7 bases from J; junction bases left unmatched: 10.

This clonotype was counted between two and nine times. The CDR3 loop reads CASSQGSGSTDTQYF. The CDR3 nucleotides are TGTGCCAGCAGCCAAGGCAGCGGTAGCACAGATACGCAGTATTTT. The genes are TRBV4-2 and TRBJ2-3; D might be TRBD2 (5 bases). V lost 1 base, J lost 0 bases, and 8 bases lay in between. Germline values: CDR1 LGHNA, CDR2 YNFKEQ. This CDR3 spans 15 amino acids.

Of note for this clonotype: This may come from a read error, since a much larger clone is one base off. The V and J genes are TRBV10-1 and TRBJ2-3, with 10 bases matching TRBD1. The CDR3 loop spans 16 amino acids. Germline values: CDR1 WNHNN, CDR2 SYGVQD (reference sequence). Trimming cost V 2 bases and J 14 bases; bases outside gene matches: 16. The CDR3 spells CASSEQTGGASGELYF. CDR3 coding DNA: TGCGCCAGCAGTGAGCAGACAGGGGGCGCGTCCGGGGAGCTGTATTTT.

The rearrangement uses TRBV4-2 and TRBJ2-2; 9 positions match TRBD1. V dropped 3 bases and J dropped 6; count of bases not matched to a gene: 2. The length of the CDR3 is 14 residues. Germline-derived CDR1 and CDR2 are LGHNA and YNFKEQ. CDR3 loop: CASSQDRGAGELFF. In nucleotides, the CDR3 is TGTGCCAGCAGCCAGGACAGGGGTGCCGGGGAGCTGTTTTTT.

In this sample, this clonotype turned up many times. This sequence joins TRBV5-6 and TRBJ2-1, with D perhaps TRBD1 (6 bases). The germline V gene encodes CDR1 SGHDT and CDR2 YYEEEE. The CDR3 has 13 residues. Trimming removed 2 bases at V and 5 bases at J, with 8 bases between. The CDR3 DNA reads TGTGCCAGCAGCTTAAACAGGGACAATGAGCAGTTCTTC. Residues: CASSLNRDNEQFF.

This clonotype was seen at least ten times. The rearrangement uses TRBV28 and TRBJ1-4, with TRBD1 identical over 7 bases. The V gene end was trimmed by 6 bases and the J gene end by 7 bases; junction bases not matched to a gene: 8. Per germline, CDR1 MDHEN and CDR2 SYDVKM. The CDR3 is 14 residues long. CDR3 in DNA: TGTGCCAGCAGCGTATACAGGGGCGGTGAAAAACTGTTTTTT. Translation: CASSVYRGGEKLFF.

This clonotype was detected only a few times. No conserved phenylalanine or tryptophan ends this CDR3, so it is likely a read error. It is unclear where the CDR3 begins or ends on the DNA, so no DNA is shown, and the CDR3 is as TCRdb lists it. The J gene is TRBJ1-1, the V gene TRBV7-3; whether TRBD1, the table's D call, matches the DNA was not checked. Germline V gives CDR1 SGHTA, CDR2 FQGTGA. The CDR3 comprises 18 residues, both ends counted. CDR3 region: CASSLSFNGGTMSSSSGQ.

This clonotype was seen only a few times. The V and J genes are TRBV27 and TRBJ1-1; D might be TRBD1 (6 bases). The V gene lost 5 bases and the J gene lost 6 bases, with 19 bases spanning the gap. CDR3 length equals 15 residues. Germline values: CDR1 MNHEY, CDR2 SMNVEV (reference sequence). DNA of the CDR3: TGTGCCAGCAGTAAACCGGGACACGGATTCTCTGAAGCTTTCTTT. Its protein product is CASSKPGHGFSEAFF.

A remark on this clonotype: As the CDR3 is not closed by the conserved phenylalanine or tryptophan, this likely results from a read error. It is unclear where the CDR3 begins or ends on the DNA, so no DNA is shown, and the CDR3 is as TCRdb lists it. The chain combines TRBV7-4 with TRBJ2-3; TRBD1, the table's D call, was not compared with the DNA. 16 amino acids form the CDR3, both terminal residues included. CDR1 SGHVT and CDR2 SQSDAQ come from the germline V gene. The CDR3 region is CASRLGAPTMSSTLGT.

This clonotype has a handful of counts. In this CDR3 the conserved last residue, phenylalanine or tryptophan, is missing, so a read error is likely. The DNA is omitted, as the CDR3 cannot be located on it reliably, and the CDR3 follows TCRdb's listing. V usage is TRBV6-1 and J usage is TRBJ1-1; the table assigns TRBD1, which was not confirmed against the DNA. Per the germline V gene, CDR1 is MNHNS and CDR2 is SASEGT. Including both end residues, the CDR3 is 18 amino acids long. The CDR3: CASSGRQPQRISPSILVM.

Regarding this clonotype: The conserved closing phenylalanine or tryptophan is absent in this CDR3, likely reflecting a read error. The DNA is omitted, as the CDR3 cannot be located on it reliably, and the CDR3 follows TCRdb's listing. The V and J genes are TRBV10-3 and TRBJ2-3; the DNA was not compared with TRBD1, the D call given in the table. Termini included, the CDR3 measures 16 amino acids. CDR1 is ENHRY and CDR2 is SYGVKD in the germline V gene. CDR3 region: CAAQTGQGTTSSTLGT.

The chain is built from TRBV7-2 and TRBJ2-3; unclear D gene. CDR3 length: 14 residues. CDR1 is SGHTA and CDR2 is FQGNSA in the germline V gene. V was clipped by 5 bases and J by 0 bases, with 9 bases between them. The CDR3: CASSPTTSTDTQYF. DNA of the CDR3: TGTGCCAGCAGCCCCACCACAAGCACAGATACGCAGTATTTT.

This clonotype was found many times. The J gene is TRBJ2-1, the V gene TRBV6-6, with a tentative D call TRBD1 (6 bases). Per the germline V gene, CDR1 is MNHNY and CDR2 is SVGAGI (reference sequence). The V end lost 0 bases, the J end lost 6 bases, and 12 bases lay between the germline ends. CDR3 length: 15 residues. The CDR3 spells CASSYSEQGFNEQFF. CDR3 coding DNA: TGTGCCAGCAGTTACTCCGAACAGGGATTCAATGAGCAGTTCTTC.

The V gene is TRBV7-9, the J gene TRBJ1-2, with TRBD1 as a possible D gene (6 bases). Per the germline V gene, CDR1 is SEHNR and CDR2 is FQNEAQ (reference sequence). The CDR3 is 14 residues long. The V gene lost 2 bases and the J gene lost 3 bases, with 10 bases spanning the gap. CDR3: CASSLRGGDYGYTF. In DNA, the CDR3 is TGTGCCAGCAGCTTAAGAGGGGGGGACTATGGCTACACCTTC.

In regard to this clonotype: This may be a read error, as it is one base from a much larger clone. DNA for the CDR3: TGTGCCAGCAGCCCTAGGGATTACTATGGCTACATCTTC. It yields the protein CASSPRDYYGYIF. V and J are TRBV14 and TRBJ1-2; D is unclear. This CDR3 contains 13 residues. Germline CDR1 and CDR2: SGHDN and FVKESK.

This clonotype was counted a single time. The chain employs TRBV18 and TRBJ1-4; 7 bases are a match to TRBD1. Germline V gene data show CDR1 as KGHSH and CDR2 as LQKENI. CDR3 size: 14 residues. The ends lost 6 bases at V and 5 bases at J; junction bases unmatched: 6. The CDR3: CASSPRGRNEKLFF. The CDR3 DNA sequence: TGTGCCAGCTCCCCGAGGGGGCGAAATGAAAAACTGTTTTTT.

In its sample, this clonotype was seen a few times. This chain joins TRBV5-3 and TRBJ2-3; D is undetermined. The end of the DNA fits TRBJ2-7 better, so the J call may be wrong. TRBV5-3 is an open reading frame, and its role is uncertain. This CDR3 region has 12 residues. The CDR3 nucleotides are TGTGCCAGAAGCTTGGACTCCCAAGAGCAGTACTTC. As protein: CARSLDSQEQYF.

CDR3 DNA: TGTGCCAGCACCGCAAGACTAGCGGGAAGTTCAGATACGCAGTATTTT. Its translation is CASTARLAGSSDTQYF. The V and J genes are TRBV12-3 or TRBV12-4 and TRBJ2-5; 11 bases are shared with TRBD2. The end of the DNA is better explained by TRBJ2-3, so the J call may be wrong. This CDR3 has 16 residues.

This clonotype ranks as medium-sized. The CDR3: CASSLTGVRGYEQYF. Here the CDR3 DNA reads TGTGCCAGCAGCTTAACAGGGGTTCGGGGCTACGAGCAGTACTTC. The rearrangement joins TRBV7-8 to TRBJ2-7, with 7 bases fitting TRBD1. The germline CDR1 and CDR2 sequences are SGHVS and FQNEAQ. This CDR3 has 15 residues. V dropped 2 bases and J dropped 3; count of bases not matched to a gene: 7. The full variable domain, rest sourced from reference TRBV7-8 and TRBJ2-7, is GAGVSQSPRYKVAKRGQDVALRCDPISGHVSLFWYQQALGQGPEFLTYFQNEAQLDKSGLPSDRFFAERPEGSVSTLKIQRTQQEDSAVYLCASSLTGVRGYEQYFGPGTRLTVT.

This clonotype is medium-sized by share. The chain recombines TRBV7-6 with TRBJ2-2, with D unresolved. Looked up from germline, CDR1 is SGHVS and CDR2 is FNYEAQ. The CDR3 is made up of 14 amino acids. V was cut by 6 bases and J by 1 base, with 9 bases left in between. The chain's CDR3 is CASRVGQNTGELFF. In DNA, the CDR3 is TGTGCCAGCAGGGTGGGCCAGAACACCGGGGAGCTGTTTTTT.

The chain couples TRBV20-1 to TRBJ1-6; 8 bases are a match to TRBD1. This CDR3 region has 13 residues. CDR1 is DFQATT, CDR2 SNEGSKA, per germline (reference sequence). V lost 6 bases, J lost 7 bases, and 5 bases stayed unmatched. Written as DNA, the CDR3 is TGCAGTGCCGACAGGGGCACCAATTCACCCCTCCACTTT. It codes for CSADRGTNSPLHF.

This clonotype was counted only a few times. CDR3 sequence: CASSLMSGWGTQYF. CDR3 nucleotide sequence: TGTGCCAGCAGCTTAATGTCCGGGTGGGGGACCCAGTACTTC. The V call is TRBV7-3, the J call TRBJ2-5; D is undetermined. This CDR3 contains 14 residues. Germline loops: CDR1 SGHTA, CDR2 FQGTGA. V dropped 1 base and J dropped 7 bases, with 13 bases sitting between them.

The V call is TRBV6-6, the J call TRBJ2-3; 9 positions agree with TRBD2. The tail of the sequence fits TRBJ2-1 better, so the J call may be wrong. The germline V gene has CDR1 MNHNY and CDR2 SVGAGI (reference sequence). The CDR3 spans 13 residues. DNA of the CDR3: TGTGCCAGTAGCGGGAGAGGCTACAATGAGCAGTTCTTC. Translation gives CASSGRGYNEQFF.

This clonotype was observed at least ten times. A much more abundant neighbour one base away suggests this may be a read error. The chain combines TRBV6-6 with TRBJ2-5; D might be TRBD2 (5 bases). The tail of the sequence fits TRBJ2-1 better, so the J call may be wrong. This CDR3 spans 15 amino acids. Germline loops: CDR1 MNHNY, CDR2 SVGAGI (reference sequence). CDR3 sequence reads: CASSYSSQDSYEQFF. Here the CDR3 DNA reads TGTGCCAGCAGTTACTCGTCCCAGGACTCCTACGAGCAGTTCTTC.

This clonotype appeared many times. The V and J genes are TRBV5-5 and TRBJ2-1, with D hard to call. The V end lost 9 bases, the J end lost 5 bases, and 12 bases lay between the germline ends. Germline assignment: CDR1 SGHKS and CDR2 YYEKEE (reference sequence). This CDR3 is 12 amino acids long. The CDR3 is CATMGWDNEQFF. In nucleotides, the CDR3 is TGTGCCACTATGGGGTGGGACAATGAGCAGTTCTTC.

In its sample, this clonotype ranks as medium-sized (0.01 to 0.1%). The CDR3 DNA reads as TGTGCCAGCAGCTTAACCGGGACAGGGGGCACAGATACGCAGTATTTT. Translated, it gives CASSLTGTGGTDTQYF. The rearrangement links TRBV7-9 to TRBJ2-3, with TRBD1 matching over 10 bases. CDR3 length: 16 amino acids. J lost 1 base, V lost 2 bases, and 3 bases had no gene match. Germline CDR1 reads SEHNR; CDR2 reads FQNEAQ (reference sequence).

This clonotype has ten or more counts. A much larger clonotype is one base distant, so this may be a read error. This sequence joins TRBV7-8 and TRBJ2-7; 11 nucleotides agree with TRBD1. The length of the CDR3 is 15 residues. V gave up 5 bases and J gave up 7 bases; unmatched junction bases: 10. CDR1 and CDR2 from the germline V gene are SGHVS and FQNEAQ. Written as DNA, the CDR3 is TGTGCCAGCAGCGCGAGGACAGGGGGCTACAATGAGCAGTACTTC. It translates to CASSARTGGYNEQYF.

About this clonotype: One end of the junction is discordant with germline, which a read error may explain. This rearrangement joins TRBV5-1 to TRBJ2-7; D gene uncertain. The germline CDR1 and CDR2 sequences are SGHRS and YFSETQ. This CDR3 has 10 residues. CDR3 region: CAMRYSPLHF. In DNA form, the CDR3 reads TGCGCCATGCGGTATTCACCCCTCCACTTC.

The J gene is TRBJ2-5, the V gene TRBV7-9; 12 positions agree with TRBD2. After removal of 4 bases from V and 2 bases from J, the junction contained 2 bases not matched to a gene. There are 15 residues in the CDR3. CDR1 is SEHNR and CDR2 is FQNEAQ in the germline V gene (reference sequence). The CDR3: CASSSGTSGQETQYF. CDR3 in DNA: TGTGCCAGCAGCTCCGGGACTAGCGGGCAAGAGACCCAGTACTTC.

The chain is built from TRBV7-3 and TRBJ2-1; 8 bases fit TRBD2. This CDR3 has 15 residues. The germline gives CDR1 SGHTA, CDR2 FQGTGA. J lost 2 bases, V lost 5 bases, and 5 bases had no gene match. CDR3 DNA: TGTGCCAGCAGCCCGATAGCGGGACCCTACAATGAGCAGTTCTTC. This encodes CASSPIAGPYNEQFF.

Ten or more counts support this clonotype. V usage is TRBV7-9 and J usage is TRBJ1-1, with unresolved D. The V gene lost 4 bases and the J gene lost 6 bases, with 9 bases spanning the gap. Germline CDR1 and CDR2: SEHNR and FQNEAQ (reference sequence). The CDR3 is 12 residues long. The CDR3 sequence: CASSSSLAEAFF. The DNA of the CDR3 is TGTGCCAGCAGCTCCAGTTTGGCTGAAGCTTTCTTT.